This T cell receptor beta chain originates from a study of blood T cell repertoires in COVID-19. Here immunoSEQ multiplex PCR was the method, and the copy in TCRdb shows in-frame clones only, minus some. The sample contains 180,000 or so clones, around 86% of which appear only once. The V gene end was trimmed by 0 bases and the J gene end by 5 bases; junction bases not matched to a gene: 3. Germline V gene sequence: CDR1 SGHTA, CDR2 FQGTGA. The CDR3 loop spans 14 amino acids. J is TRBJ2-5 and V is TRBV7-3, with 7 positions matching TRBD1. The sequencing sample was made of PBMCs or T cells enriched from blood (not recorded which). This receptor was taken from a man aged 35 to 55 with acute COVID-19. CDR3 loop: CASSLTGGGETQYF. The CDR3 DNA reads TGTGCCAGCAGCTTAACAGGGGGCGGCGAGACCCAGTACTTC. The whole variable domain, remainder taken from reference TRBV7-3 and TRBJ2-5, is GAGVSQTPSNKVTEKGKYVELRCDPISGHTALYWYRQSLGQGPEFLIYFQGTGAADDSGLPNDRFFAVRPEGSVSTLKIQRTERGDSAVYLCASSLTGGGETQYFGPGTRLLVL.